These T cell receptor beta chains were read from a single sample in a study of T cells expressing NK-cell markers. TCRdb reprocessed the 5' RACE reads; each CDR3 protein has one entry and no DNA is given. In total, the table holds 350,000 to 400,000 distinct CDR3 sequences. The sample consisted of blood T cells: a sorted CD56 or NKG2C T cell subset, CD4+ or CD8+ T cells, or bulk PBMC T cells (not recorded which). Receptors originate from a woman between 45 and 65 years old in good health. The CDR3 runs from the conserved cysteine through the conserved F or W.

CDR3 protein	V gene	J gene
CAWSIIGANYGYTF	TRBV30	TRBJ1-2
CASSLLGQTNTGELFF	TRBV5-1	TRBJ2-2
CASSSRARNTEAFF	TRBV7-2	TRBJ1-1
CASSRIVTGRRPMGYTF	TRBV7-9	TRBJ1-2
CSAREPGTGGTEAFF	TRBV20-1	TRBJ1-1
CASSLLVSENTEAFF	TRBV5-1	TRBJ1-1
CASSLPSGSLSYNEQFF	TRBV27	TRBJ2-1
CASSRAFPSTDTQYF	TRBV4-2	TRBJ2-3
CASSSTRLGRYNEQFF	TRBV11-2	TRBJ2-1
CASRRLALNTGELFF	TRBV11-2	TRBJ2-2
CASSPTGGGNTEAFF	TRBV5-1	TRBJ1-1
CASSLSLRDRGYEQYF	TRBV28	TRBJ2-7
CASSEGLAGAEQYF	TRBV27	TRBJ2-7
CASSDRTSDELNLETQYF	TRBV9	TRBJ2-5
CSAHPTSGRNNEQFF	TRBV20-1	TRBJ2-1
CASSVTRGTYNEQFF	TRBV2	TRBJ2-1
CATRVGSGEKLFF	TRBV15	TRBJ1-4
CASSPGDRPPYEQYF	TRBV5-1	TRBJ2-7
CASSHSRRTSIPDTQYF	TRBV18	TRBJ2-3
CASSSMVWTGQRVAKNIQYF	TRBV5-1	TRBJ2-4